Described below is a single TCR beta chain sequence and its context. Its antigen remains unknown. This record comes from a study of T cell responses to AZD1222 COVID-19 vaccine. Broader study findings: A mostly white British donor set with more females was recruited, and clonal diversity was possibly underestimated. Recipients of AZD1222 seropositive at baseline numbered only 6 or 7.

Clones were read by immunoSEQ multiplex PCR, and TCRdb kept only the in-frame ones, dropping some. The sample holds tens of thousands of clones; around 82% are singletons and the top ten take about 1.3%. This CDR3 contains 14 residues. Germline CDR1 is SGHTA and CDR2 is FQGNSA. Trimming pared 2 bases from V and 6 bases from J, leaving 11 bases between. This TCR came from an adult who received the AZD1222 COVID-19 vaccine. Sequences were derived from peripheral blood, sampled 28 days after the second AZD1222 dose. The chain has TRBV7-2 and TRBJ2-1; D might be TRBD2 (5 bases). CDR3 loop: CASSLRGSLNEQFF. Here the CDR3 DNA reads TGTGCCAGCAGCTTAAGAGGGAGTCTCAATGAGCAGTTCTTC.